These 32 T cell receptor beta chains came from one sample sequenced in a study of blood T cell repertoires in COVID-19. Data came from immunoSEQ multiplex PCR; TCRdb stores just in-frame clones and leaves some out. The repertoire includes under 150,000 clones, around nine tenths of them detected once, and under 9% sits in the top ten. Specimen: peripheral blood. Receptor source: a woman aged 65 to 85 who had recovered from COVID-19.

This CDR3 is CASREGDYLYNEQFF. The DNA for the CDR3 is TGTGCCAGCAGGGAGGGGGACTACCTATACAATGAGCAGTTCTTC. The chain employs TRBV2 and TRBJ2-1, with D possibly being TRBD2 (7 bases). Germline V lookup: CDR1 SNHLY, CDR2 FYNNEI. Trimming took 6 bases from V and 4 from J, leaving 16 bases between them. The CDR3 extends over 15 amino acids.

The chain combines TRBV4-1 with TRBJ1-3; 7 positions agree with TRBD1. J was trimmed by 0 bases and V by 4 bases; bases with no gene match: 6. The CDR3 has 16 amino acids. From germline, CDR1 is MGHRA and CDR2 YSYEKL. CDR3 in amino acids: CASSPQGLNSGNTIYF. DNA of the CDR3: TGCGCCAGCAGCCCACAGGGGCTGAACTCTGGAAACACCATATATTTT.

This clone was detected a few times. The V call is TRBV4-3, the J call TRBJ2-2; 9 positions agree with TRBD2. CDR3 size: 17 residues. Unmatched junction bases numbered 7, after V lost 3 bases and J lost 2 bases. CDR1 is LGHNA and CDR2 is YSLEER in the germline V gene. For the CDR3, the DNA is TGCGCCAGCAGCCAGGCAGCTAGCGGGATAAACACCGGGGAGCTGTTTTTT. This translates into CASSQAASGINTGELFF.

V is TRBV4-2 and J is TRBJ2-1; TRBD2 aligns across 10 bases. This CDR3 region has 14 residues. Germline CDR1 reads LGHNA; CDR2 reads YNFKEQ. Unmatched junction bases numbered 4, after V lost 4 bases and J lost 7 bases. The CDR3 DNA is TGTGCCAGCAGCCGAGCGGGAGGGGGTAATGAGCAGTTCTTC. Translated: CASSRAGGGNEQFF.

This chain connects TRBV7-9 to TRBJ2-7; weak D call: TRBD2 (7 bases). Germline V CDR1 and CDR2: SEHNR, FQNEAQ (reference sequence). Trimming removed 4 bases at V and 6 bases at J, with 22 bases between. The length of the CDR3 is 16 residues. The CDR3 DNA reads TGTGCCAGCAGCTCAAGGGGGAGGGCCTCTTTAGGCGAGCAGTACTTC. This encodes CASSSRGRASLGEQYF.

The CDR3 here is CASSSDPGVVTQYF. CDR3 nucleotide sequence: TGTGCCAGCAGTTCAGACCCAGGGGTCGTGACCCAGTACTTC. The chain is built from TRBV28 and TRBJ2-5; possible D gene TRBD1, 6 bases. V lost 4 bases and J 7 bases, leaving 16 bases between the germline ends. Germline V gene sequence: CDR1 MDHEN, CDR2 SYDVKM. The CDR3 is made up of 14 amino acids.

The chain recombines TRBV15 with TRBJ2-7; D might be TRBD2 (7 bases). CDR3 length: 16 residues. Trimming cost V 6 bases and J 5 bases, with 23 bases left between them. CDR1 is LNHNV and CDR2 is YYDKDF in the germline V gene (reference sequence). Here the CDR3 DNA reads TGTGCCACCAGAACGGGTTGGGGGACGGGGGGCAACGAGCAGTACTTC. Its protein is CATRTGWGTGGNEQYF.

The chain combines TRBV27 with TRBJ1-4; D remains unclear. The CDR3 covers 15 residues. The V end was cut by 3 bases, the J end by 0 bases, with 8 bases between. Germline V gives CDR1 MNHEY, CDR2 SMNVEV (reference sequence). The CDR3 nucleotides are TGTGCCAGCAGTTTCAGGCGCGCAACTAATGAAAAACTGTTTTTT. It translates to CASSFRRATNEKLFF.

The V gene is TRBV19, the J gene TRBJ2-3; 12 bases fit TRBD2. The V gene's germline CDR1 is LNHDA and CDR2 SQIVND (reference sequence). Trimming at V came to 5 bases and at J to 2 bases, leaving 2 bases not matched to a gene. There are 15 residues in the CDR3. CDR3 region: CASSRTSGVTDTQYF. The CDR3 DNA reads TGTGCCAGTAGTCGGACTAGCGGGGTCACAGATACGCAGTATTTT. Full variable domain (rest looked up from reference TRBV19 and TRBJ2-3): DGGITQSPKYLFRKEGQNVTLSCEQNLNHDAMYWYRQDPGQGLRLIYYSQIVNDFQKGDIAEGYSVSREKKESFPLTVTSAQKNPTAFYLCASSRTSGVTDTQYFGPGTRLTVL.

The chain's CDR3 is CASGLEFGGDYHYEQYF. The CDR3, as DNA: TGTGCTAGTGGTCTTGAATTTGGCGGGGACTACCACTACGAGCAGTACTTC. The V and J genes are TRBV12-5 and TRBJ2-7; 7 nucleotides line up with TRBD2. This CDR3 has 17 amino acids. V dropped 5 bases and J dropped 3; count of bases not matched to a gene: 16. In germline, CDR1 is LGHNT, CDR2 FRNRAP.

The chain has TRBV7-3 and TRBJ2-3, with D maybe TRBD2 (5 bases). V was pared by 5 bases and J by 11 bases, with 17 bases between. The CDR3 spans 13 residues. CDR1 SGHTA and CDR2 FQGTGA come from the germline V gene. The CDR3 loop is CASSGSARALQYF. The DNA for the CDR3 is TGTGCCAGCAGCGGCTCTGCGCGGGCCCTGCAGTATTTT.

The chain uses TRBV29-1 and TRBJ1-6; 7 bases are a match to TRBD1. Trimming removed 6 bases from V and 10 bases from J; junction bases left unmatched: 6. Per the germline V gene, CDR1 is SQVTM and CDR2 is ANQGSEA. This CDR3 is 12 amino acids long. Written as DNA, the CDR3 is TGCAGCGTGGGGGACAGAAACTCACCCCTCCACTTT. It specifies CSVGDRNSPLHF.

The CDR3 loop reads CASSPRGGSGREGEQFF. The CDR3, as DNA: TGTGCCAGCAGCCCGAGGGGGGGTAGCGGGAGAGAGGGTGAGCAGTTCTTC. The V and J genes are TRBV7-9 and TRBJ2-1; 9 bases are a match to TRBD2. The CDR3 is made up of 17 amino acids. The ends lost 5 bases at V and 9 bases at J; junction bases unmatched: 17. CDR1 and CDR2 (germline): SEHNR, FQNEAQ (reference sequence).

J is TRBJ2-7 and V is TRBV5-1; D possibly corresponds to TRBD1 (7 bases). This CDR3 region has 15 residues. In germline, CDR1 is SGHRS, CDR2 YFSETQ. The V gene lost 0 bases and the J gene lost 2 bases, with 12 bases spanning the gap. CDR3 coding DNA: TGCGCCAGCAGCTTGGCGGCAGGGGGGACCTACGAGCAGTACTTC. Translated, it gives CASSLAAGGTYEQYF.

The chain recombines TRBV5-8 with TRBJ2-2, with TRBD1 matching 8 bases. Per the germline V gene, CDR1 is SGHTS and CDR2 is YDEGEE. V lost 4 bases and J lost 5; bases outside the gene matches: 7. The CDR3 runs 15 residues. Here the CDR3 DNA reads TGTGCCAGCAGCCGGGGGACAGGCCCGACCGGGGAGCTGTTTTTT. It codes for CASSRGTGPTGELFF.

The chain joins TRBV6-6 to TRBJ2-3; TRBD2 matches 9 bases. CDR1 is MNHNY, CDR2 SVGAGI, per germline (reference sequence). Germline trimming cut 6 bases from V and 4 bases from J; bases unmatched to any gene: 5. The CDR3 is 14 amino acids. The DNA of the CDR3 is TGTGCCAGCAGCTCCGGGACTAGCTCAGATACGCAGTATTTT. It is translated as CASSSGTSSDTQYF.

CDR3 loop: CASTFYPTGTGELFF. As DNA, the CDR3 is TGTGCCAGCACCTTTTACCCTACGGGCACCGGGGAGCTGTTTTTT. The rearrangement joins TRBV6-5 to TRBJ2-2; D unresolved. Germline-derived CDR1 and CDR2 are MNHEY and SVGAGI. This CDR3 is 15 amino acids long. The ends were cut back, 7 bases at V and 4 bases at J, with 16 bases in the middle.

The chain recombines TRBV5-1 with TRBJ2-3; D perhaps matches TRBD1 (6 bases). Trimming removed 3 bases from V and 0 bases from J, with 14 bases in between. The CDR3 consists of 16 residues. CDR1 is SGHRS, CDR2 YFSETQ, per germline. The CDR3 nucleotides read TGCGCCAGCAGCTCTTCAGGGGAGCTTAGCACAGATACGCAGTATTTT. Its translation: CASSSSGELSTDTQYF.

The rearrangement links TRBV7-3 to TRBJ2-1; 12 nucleotides agree with TRBD2. The J segment lost 7 bases and the V segment lost 5 bases, leaving 9 bases of the junction unmatched. This CDR3 is built from 16 residues. Germline CDR1 reads SGHTA; CDR2 reads FQGTGA. CDR3 region: CASSPLLTSGSNEQFF. The CDR3 DNA follows: TGTGCCAGCAGCCCCCTCCTGACTAGCGGGAGTAATGAGCAGTTCTTC.

The CDR3 loop is CASSRGGPYEQYF. The CDR3 DNA sequence: TGTGCCAGCTCAAGAGGGGGTCCCTACGAGCAGTACTTC. The rearrangement uses TRBV18 and TRBJ2-7, with a tentative D call TRBD1 (6 bases). V lost 5 bases, J lost 2 bases, and 10 bases lay in between. Germline assignment: CDR1 KGHSH and CDR2 LQKENI. The CDR3 spans 13 residues.

This chain connects TRBV6-2 or TRBV6-3 to TRBJ2-7; TRBD1 matches 11 bases. The junction had 9 bases not matched to a gene; V was cut back by 5 bases and J by 3 bases. The CDR3 totals 16 residues. Germline CDR1 and CDR2: MNHEY and SVGEGT. As DNA, the CDR3 is TGTGCCAGCAGTCCCAGGACAGGGGGCAAAGACTACGAGCAGTACTTC. Protein sequence: CASSPRTGGKDYEQYF.

The J gene is TRBJ2-7, the V gene TRBV6-2 or TRBV6-3; TRBD1 matches 7 bases. CDR3 length: 15 amino acids. The ends lost 5 bases at V and 2 bases at J; junction bases unmatched: 9. Germline CDR1 is MNHEY and CDR2 is SVGEGT. CDR3 in amino acids: CASSRQGVPTYEQYF. The CDR3 region has the DNA TGTGCCAGCAGTCGGCAGGGGGTTCCTACCTACGAGCAGTACTTC.

This clone appeared once. The J gene is TRBJ1-6, the V gene TRBV30; D gene ambiguous. V was pared by 3 bases and J by 0 bases, with 18 bases between. CDR1 GTSNPN and CDR2 SVGIG come from the germline V gene (reference sequence). The length of the CDR3 is 18 residues. The CDR3 coding sequence is TGTGCCTGGAGGGGAGAGGGATGGGCCCGCTCCTATAATTCACCCCTCCACTTT. This translates into CAWRGEGWARSYNSPLHF.

This clone turned up a few times. The chain couples TRBV5-4 to TRBJ1-3; 8 bases agree with TRBD1. The CDR3 contains 15 residues. V was pared by 3 bases and J by 6 bases, with 8 bases of the junction left unmatched. Germline-derived CDR1 and CDR2 are SGHNT and YYREEE (reference sequence). The CDR3 region is CASSWPGTGENTIYF. DNA for the CDR3: TGTGCCAGCAGCTGGCCCGGGACAGGTGAAAACACCATATATTTT.

The chain has TRBV7-8 and TRBJ2-5; D uncertain. From germline, CDR1 is SGHVS and CDR2 FQNEAQ. The CDR3 has 13 amino acids. The V end was cut by 4 bases, the J end by 3 bases, with 9 bases between. This chain's CDR3 is CASSYSREETQYF. The CDR3 nucleotides read TGTGCCAGCAGCTACTCCCGAGAAGAGACCCAGTACTTC. The entire variable domain, with the rest obtained from reference TRBV7-8 and TRBJ2-5, is as follows: GAGVSQSPRYKVAKRGQDVALRCDPISGHVSLFWYQQALGQGPEFLTYFQNEAQLDKSGLPSDRFFAERPEGSVSTLKIQRTQQEDSAVYLCASSYSREETQYFGPGTRLLVL.

The V gene is TRBV28, the J gene TRBJ1-5, with D possibly matching TRBD1 (5 bases). Looked up from germline, CDR1 is MDHEN and CDR2 is SYDVKM. Trimming took off 2 bases at V and 7 bases at J, with 12 bases between the two ends. CDR3 size: 14 residues. In DNA form, the CDR3 reads TGTGCCAGCAGTTTAGGTGGGGGGTACCAGCCCCAGCATTTT. Translation gives CASSLGGGYQPQHF.

This chain links TRBV19 with TRBJ1-2; 8 bases map to TRBD1. Germline lookup yields CDR1 LNHDA and CDR2 SQIVND (reference sequence). V gave up 5 bases and J gave up 8 bases; unmatched junction bases: 7. CDR3 length equals 13 residues. CDR3 in amino acids: CASSAVRDRGYTF. The CDR3 DNA reads TGTGCCAGTAGTGCTGTCAGGGACAGGGGCTACACCTTC. The variable domain in full, completed from reference TRBV19 and TRBJ1-2, reads DGGITQSPKYLFRKEGQNVTLSCEQNLNHDAMYWYRQDPGQGLRLIYYSQIVNDFQKGDIAEGYSVSREKKESFPLTVTSAQKNPTAFYLCASSAVRDRGYTFGSGTRLTVV.

The chain has TRBV7-5 and TRBJ2-7; the table's D call TRBD2 went unverified against the DNA. TRBV7-5 is a known pseudogene. CDR3 length equals 16 residues. CDR3 region: CVRRALAAQRPYEQYF. CDR3 nucleotide sequence: TGTGTCAGAAGGGCCCTAGCGGCCCAAAGGCCTTACGAGCAGTACTTC.

V usage is TRBV10-3 and J usage is TRBJ1-4; D remains unclear. There are 12 residues in the CDR3. V lost 10 bases to trimming and J lost 5 bases, with 11 bases between them. Per germline, CDR1 ENHRY and CDR2 SYGVKD. CDR3 residues: CATGMGNEKLFF. In nucleotides, the CDR3 is TGTGCCACCGGGATGGGGAATGAAAAACTGTTTTTT.

V gene TRBV6-5 combines with J gene TRBJ2-3; weak D call: TRBD2 (6 bases). Germline-derived CDR1 and CDR2 are MNHEY and SVGAGI. V gave up 8 bases and J gave up 6 bases, with 21 bases separating them. This CDR3 contains 15 residues. The CDR3 protein is CASGSGFSGADTQYF. In DNA form, the CDR3 reads TGTGCCAGCGGTTCTGGTTTTAGCGGAGCGGATACGCAGTATTTT.

The CDR3 DNA is TGTGCCACCACCCCCGGGCAGGGGAACTACAATGAGCAGTTCTTC. It specifies CATTPGQGNYNEQFF. The chain joins TRBV24-1 to TRBJ2-1; a possible D gene is TRBD1 (6 bases). The germline gives CDR1 KGHDR, CDR2 SFDVKD. V was pared by 8 bases and J by 3 bases, with 16 bases between. The CDR3 has 15 amino acids.

The chain carries TRBV7-9 and TRBJ1-6, with a weak D call TRBD1 (5 bases). V lost 5 bases to trimming and J lost 8 bases, with 13 bases between them. The CDR3 is made up of 14 amino acids. Germline V gene data show CDR1 as SEHNR and CDR2 as FQNEAQ (reference sequence). The CDR3 sequence: CASSLQVRDSPLHF. As DNA, the CDR3 is TGTGCCAGCAGCCTACAGGTCCGGGATTCACCCCTCCACTTT.